Described below is a single T cell receptor beta chain sequence and its context. Some clones are missing from TCRdb's copy, which holds only in-frame ones; the method was immunoSEQ multiplex PCR. Here the sample spans about 28,000 clones, over 75% being singletons. The entry originates in a study of OX40 agonist ivuxolimab in advanced cancers. V shed 2 bases and J shed 5 bases, with 6 bases lying between them. CDR1 and CDR2 (germline): KGHSY, FQNENV. The CDR3 is made up of 12 amino acids. V usage is TRBV16 and J usage is TRBJ1-1; the D is unclear. Sequencing was performed on CD4+ or CD8+ T cells sorted from blood, taken in a trial of the OX40 agonist ivuxolimab. The receptor was derived from an adult with an advanced solid tumor such as melanoma, head and neck, liver or kidney cancer. In nucleotides, the CDR3 is TGTGCCAGCAGCCAAGGGGAAACTGAAGCTTTCTTT. This gives the protein CASSQGETEAFF.